The source of this T cell receptor beta chain is a study of control samples from healthy donors and cancer patients. Only in-frame clones appear in the TCRdb table, and some are missing; sequencing was by immunoSEQ multiplex PCR. The sample shows fewer than 65,000 clones, roughly 87% of them seen only once. This clone has only one observation. The TCR originated in a man in his forties with colorectal cancer. The sequencing input was PBMCs.

For the CDR3, the DNA is TGTGCCAGCAGTTTTCTACAGGGACACTACGAGCAGTACTTC. It translates to CASSFLQGHYEQYF. The chain employs TRBV27 and TRBJ2-7; possible D gene TRBD1, 6 bases. There are 14 residues in the CDR3. V was cut by 3 bases and J by 3 bases, with 12 bases left in between. Per the germline V gene, CDR1 is MNHEY and CDR2 is SMNVEV (reference sequence).